The clone carrying this T cell receptor beta chain appeared a single time. Its specificity is unknown. Profiling relied on immunoSEQ multiplex PCR, and the TCRdb table lists in-frame clones only, not all of them. In the table there are about 80,000 clones, approximately 95% of which are singletons. CDR1 and CDR2 (germline): SGHNT, YYREEE (reference sequence). The CDR3 is made up of 15 amino acids. Trimming removed 4 bases from V and 2 bases from J, with 12 bases in between. This entry is derived from a study of siplizumab effects on memory and regulatory T cells. Study-wide results and limits: The study did not confirm that proliferating Tregs from siplizumab cultures were suppressive. Just a small share of alloreactive clones was traced back to unstimulated subsets. Naive T cells appeared more diverse than memory cells and seemed to be major alloresponse contributors. Of the proliferating CD4+ or CD8+ clones, roughly 75-97% lacked a naive or memory phenotype that could be assigned.

The J gene is TRBJ1-4, the V gene TRBV5-4, with D perhaps matching TRBD1 (5 bases). The sequence was collected from a human donor in good health. The sample consisted of CD8+ T cells sorted from blood. The CDR3 DNA reads as TGTGCCAGCAGCCCGTGGGGGGGGACTAATGAAAAACTGTTTTTT. Protein: CASSPWGGTNEKLFF.